This T cell receptor (beta chain) comes out of a study of control samples from healthy donors and cancer patients. Assay: immunoSEQ multiplex PCR; the TCRdb copy retains only in-frame clones and omits some. The repertoire has about 150,000 clones, about 90% of them found once; the top ten carry 1.5% to 2%. The TCR comes from a man younger than 35 in good health. The specimen sequenced was blood.

The CDR3 here is CASSPRGGYEQYF. The CDR3 DNA reads as TGTGCCAGCAGCCCCAGGGGGGGGTACGAGCAGTACTTC. This chain links TRBV6-5 with TRBJ2-7, with D perhaps assigned TRBD1 or TRBD2 (7 bases each). CDR1 and CDR2 (germline): MNHEY, SVGAGI. CDR3 length equals 13 residues. The V end was cut by 6 bases, the J end by 4 bases, with 13 bases between.